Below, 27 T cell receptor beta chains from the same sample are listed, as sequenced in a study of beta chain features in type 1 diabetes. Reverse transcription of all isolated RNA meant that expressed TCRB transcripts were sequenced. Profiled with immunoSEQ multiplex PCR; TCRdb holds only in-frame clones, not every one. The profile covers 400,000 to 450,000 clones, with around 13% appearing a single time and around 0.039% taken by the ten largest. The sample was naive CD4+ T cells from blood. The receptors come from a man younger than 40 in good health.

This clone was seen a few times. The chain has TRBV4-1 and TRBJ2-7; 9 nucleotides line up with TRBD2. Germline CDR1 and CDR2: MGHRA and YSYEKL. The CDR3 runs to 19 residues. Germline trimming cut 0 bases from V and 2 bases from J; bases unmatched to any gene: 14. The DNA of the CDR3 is TGCGCCAGCAGCCAAGATGCTAAAGCGGGGGGACCGACCCCCTACGAGCAGTACTTC. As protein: CASSQDAKAGGPTPYEQYF.

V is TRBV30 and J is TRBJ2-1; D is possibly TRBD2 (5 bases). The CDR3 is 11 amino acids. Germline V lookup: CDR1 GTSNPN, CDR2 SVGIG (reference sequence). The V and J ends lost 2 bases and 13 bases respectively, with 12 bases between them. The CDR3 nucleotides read TGTGCCTGGAGTCCCGGGGTGAACCAGTTCTTC. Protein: CAWSPGVNQFF.

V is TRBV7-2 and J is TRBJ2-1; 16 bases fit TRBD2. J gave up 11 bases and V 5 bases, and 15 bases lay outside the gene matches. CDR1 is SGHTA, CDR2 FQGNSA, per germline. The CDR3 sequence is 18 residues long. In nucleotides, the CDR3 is TGTGCCAGCAGCAAATCGGGACTAGCGGGAGGGCCGCCCAGGAAGCAGTTCTTC. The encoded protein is CASSKSGLAGGPPRKQFF.

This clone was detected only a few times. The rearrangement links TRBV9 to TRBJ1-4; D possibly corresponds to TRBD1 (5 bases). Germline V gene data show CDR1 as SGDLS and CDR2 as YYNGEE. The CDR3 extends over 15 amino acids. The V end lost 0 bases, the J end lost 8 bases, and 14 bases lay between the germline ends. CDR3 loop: CASSVGGALQEKLFF. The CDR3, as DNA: TGTGCCAGCAGCGTAGGGGGCGCGTTACAGGAAAAACTGTTTTTT.

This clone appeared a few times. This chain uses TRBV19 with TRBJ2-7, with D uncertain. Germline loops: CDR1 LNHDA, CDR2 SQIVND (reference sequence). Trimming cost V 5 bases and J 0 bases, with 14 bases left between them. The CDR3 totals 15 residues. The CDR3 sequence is CASSLALYSSYEQYF. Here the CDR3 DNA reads TGTGCCAGTAGTCTGGCTCTCTACAGCTCCTACGAGCAGTACTTC.

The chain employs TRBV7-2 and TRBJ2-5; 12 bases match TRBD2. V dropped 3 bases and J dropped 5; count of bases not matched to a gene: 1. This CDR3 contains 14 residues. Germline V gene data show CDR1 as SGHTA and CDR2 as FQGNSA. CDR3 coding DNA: TGTGCCAGCAGCTTCCTAGCGGGAGGGGAGACCCAGTACTTC. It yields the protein CASSFLAGGETQYF.

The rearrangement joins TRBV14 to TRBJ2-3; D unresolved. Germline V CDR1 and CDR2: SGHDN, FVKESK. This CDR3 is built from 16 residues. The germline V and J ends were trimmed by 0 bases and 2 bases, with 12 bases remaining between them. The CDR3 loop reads CASSQEMADVTDTQYF. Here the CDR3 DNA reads TGTGCCAGCAGCCAAGAGATGGCAGACGTCACAGATACGCAGTATTTT.

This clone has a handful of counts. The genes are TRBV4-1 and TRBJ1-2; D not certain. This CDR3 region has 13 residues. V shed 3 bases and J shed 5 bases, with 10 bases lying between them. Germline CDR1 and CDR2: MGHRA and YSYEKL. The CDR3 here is CASSQGTEYGYTF. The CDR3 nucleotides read TGCGCCAGCAGCCAGGGTACGGAGTATGGCTACACCTTC.

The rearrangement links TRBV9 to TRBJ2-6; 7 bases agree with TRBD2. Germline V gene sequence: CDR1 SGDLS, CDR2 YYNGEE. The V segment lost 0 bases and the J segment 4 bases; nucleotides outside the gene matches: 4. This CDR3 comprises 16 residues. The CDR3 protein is CASSVVGGTGANVLTF. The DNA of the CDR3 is TGTGCCAGCAGCGTAGTGGGAGGGACCGGGGCCAACGTCCTGACTTTC.

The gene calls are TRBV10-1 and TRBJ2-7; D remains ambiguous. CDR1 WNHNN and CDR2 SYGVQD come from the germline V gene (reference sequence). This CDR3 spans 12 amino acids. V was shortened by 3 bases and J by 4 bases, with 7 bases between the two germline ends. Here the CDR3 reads CASSDGVYEQYF. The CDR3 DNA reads TGCGCCAGCAGTGATGGGGTATACGAGCAGTACTTC.

This CDR3 is CASLAGVSTGELFF. CDR3 in DNA: TGTGCCAGCCTAGCGGGAGTATCCACCGGGGAGCTGTTTTTT. The V and J genes are TRBV2 and TRBJ2-2; TRBD2 aligns across 10 bases. The length of the CDR3 is 14 residues. Germline V gives CDR1 SNHLY, CDR2 FYNNEI. V shed 8 bases and J 4 bases; nucleotides not matched to a gene: 4.

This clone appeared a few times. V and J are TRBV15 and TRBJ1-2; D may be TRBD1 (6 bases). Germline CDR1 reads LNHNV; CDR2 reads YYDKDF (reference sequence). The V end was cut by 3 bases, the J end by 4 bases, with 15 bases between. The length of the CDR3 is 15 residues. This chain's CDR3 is CATSRSGHLAYGYTF. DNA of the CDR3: TGTGCCACCAGCAGGTCGGGACACTTAGCCTATGGCTACACCTTC.

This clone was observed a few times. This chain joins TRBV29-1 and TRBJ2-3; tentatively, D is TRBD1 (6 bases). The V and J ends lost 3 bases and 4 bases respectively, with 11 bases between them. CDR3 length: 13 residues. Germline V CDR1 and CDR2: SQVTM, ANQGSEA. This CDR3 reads CSVDRGNPDTQYF. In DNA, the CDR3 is TGCAGCGTTGATAGGGGGAACCCAGATACGCAGTATTTT.

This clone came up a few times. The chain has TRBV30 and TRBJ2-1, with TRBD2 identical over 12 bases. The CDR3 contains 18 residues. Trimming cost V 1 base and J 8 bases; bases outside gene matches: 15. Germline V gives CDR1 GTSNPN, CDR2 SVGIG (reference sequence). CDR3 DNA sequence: TGTGCCTGGAGTGATTCCAAGCTAGCGGGAGGGCCTATAGATGAGCAGTTCTTC. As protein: CAWSDSKLAGGPIDEQFF.

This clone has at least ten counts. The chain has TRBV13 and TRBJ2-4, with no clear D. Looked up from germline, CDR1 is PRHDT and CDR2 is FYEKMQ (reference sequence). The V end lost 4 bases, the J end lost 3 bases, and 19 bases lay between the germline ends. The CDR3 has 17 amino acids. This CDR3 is CASSSVLGQWGKNIQYF. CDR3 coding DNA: TGTGCCAGCAGCTCCGTATTGGGTCAATGGGGCAAAAACATTCAGTACTTC.

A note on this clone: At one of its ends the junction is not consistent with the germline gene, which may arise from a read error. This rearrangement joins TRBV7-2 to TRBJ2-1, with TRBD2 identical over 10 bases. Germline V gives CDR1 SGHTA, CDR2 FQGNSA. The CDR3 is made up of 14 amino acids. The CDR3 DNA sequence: TGTGCCAGCAGCTTAGGGCTAGCGGGGGCGCCCGGACTCTTC. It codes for CASSLGLAGAPGLF.

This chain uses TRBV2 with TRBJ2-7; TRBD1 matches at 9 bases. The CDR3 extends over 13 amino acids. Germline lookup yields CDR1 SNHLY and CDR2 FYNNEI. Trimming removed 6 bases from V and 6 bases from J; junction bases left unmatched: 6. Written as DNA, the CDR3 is TGTGCCAGCAGAAGGGACAGGGCGTCCGAGCAGTACTTC. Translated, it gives CASRRDRASEQYF.

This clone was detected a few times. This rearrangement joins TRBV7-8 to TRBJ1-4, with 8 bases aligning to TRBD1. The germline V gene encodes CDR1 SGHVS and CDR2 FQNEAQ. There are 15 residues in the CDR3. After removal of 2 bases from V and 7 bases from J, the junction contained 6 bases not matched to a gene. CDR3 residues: CASSLSAGGFEKLFF. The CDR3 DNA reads TGTGCCAGCAGCTTATCCGCAGGGGGCTTTGAAAAACTGTTTTTT.

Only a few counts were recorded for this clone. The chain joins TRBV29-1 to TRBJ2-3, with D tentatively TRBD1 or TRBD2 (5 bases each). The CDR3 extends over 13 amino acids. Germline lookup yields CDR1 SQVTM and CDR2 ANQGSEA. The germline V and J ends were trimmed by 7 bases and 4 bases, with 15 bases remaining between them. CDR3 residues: CSADPGLADTQYF. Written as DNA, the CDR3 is TGCAGCGCTGACCCGGGGCTGGCAGATACGCAGTATTTT.

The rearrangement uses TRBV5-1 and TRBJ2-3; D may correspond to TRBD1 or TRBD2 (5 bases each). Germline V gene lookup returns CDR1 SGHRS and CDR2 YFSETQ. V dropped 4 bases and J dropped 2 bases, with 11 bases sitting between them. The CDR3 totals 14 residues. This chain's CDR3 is CASSRDGFTDTQYF. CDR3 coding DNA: TGCGCCAGCAGCAGGGACGGCTTCACAGATACGCAGTATTTT.

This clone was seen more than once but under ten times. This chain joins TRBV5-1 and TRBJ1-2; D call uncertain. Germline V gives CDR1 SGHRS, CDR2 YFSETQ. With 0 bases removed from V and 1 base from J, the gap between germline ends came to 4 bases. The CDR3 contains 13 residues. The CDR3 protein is CASSLAGNYGYTF. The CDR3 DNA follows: TGCGCCAGCAGCTTGGCTGGTAACTATGGCTACACCTTC. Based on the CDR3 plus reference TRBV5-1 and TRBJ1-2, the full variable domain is KAGVTQTPRYLIKTRGQQVTLSCSPISGHRSVSWYQQTPGQGLQFLFEYFSETQRNKGNFPGRFSGRQFSNSRSEMNVSTLELGDSALYLCASSLAGNYGYTFGSGTRLTVV.

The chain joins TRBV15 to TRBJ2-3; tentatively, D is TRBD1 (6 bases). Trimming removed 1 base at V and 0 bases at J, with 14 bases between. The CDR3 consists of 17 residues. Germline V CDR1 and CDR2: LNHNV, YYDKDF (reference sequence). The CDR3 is CATSRVPGHLSTDTQYF. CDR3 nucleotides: TGTGCCACCAGCAGAGTACCGGGACACCTGAGCACAGATACGCAGTATTTT.

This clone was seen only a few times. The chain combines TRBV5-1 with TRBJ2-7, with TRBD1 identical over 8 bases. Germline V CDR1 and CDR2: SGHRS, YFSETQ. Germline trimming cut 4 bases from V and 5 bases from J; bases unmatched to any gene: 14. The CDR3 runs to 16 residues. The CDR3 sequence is CASSPNAGTGTHEQYF. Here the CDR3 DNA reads TGCGCCAGCAGCCCCAATGCCGGGACAGGTACCCACGAGCAGTACTTC.

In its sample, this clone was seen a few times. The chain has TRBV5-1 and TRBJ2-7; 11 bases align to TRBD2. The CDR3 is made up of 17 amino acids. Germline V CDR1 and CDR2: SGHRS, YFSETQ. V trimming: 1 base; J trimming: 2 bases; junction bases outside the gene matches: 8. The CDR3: CASSLCQTSGTPYEQYV. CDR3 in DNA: TGCGCCAGCAGCTTGTGCCAGACTAGCGGGACGCCCTACGAGCAGTACGTC.

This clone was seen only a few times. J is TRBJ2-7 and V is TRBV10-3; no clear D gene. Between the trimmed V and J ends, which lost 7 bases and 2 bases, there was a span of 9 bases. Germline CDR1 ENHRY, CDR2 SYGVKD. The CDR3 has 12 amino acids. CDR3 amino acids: CAIKDKAYEQYF. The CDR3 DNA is TGTGCCATCAAAGACAAAGCCTACGAGCAGTACTTC.

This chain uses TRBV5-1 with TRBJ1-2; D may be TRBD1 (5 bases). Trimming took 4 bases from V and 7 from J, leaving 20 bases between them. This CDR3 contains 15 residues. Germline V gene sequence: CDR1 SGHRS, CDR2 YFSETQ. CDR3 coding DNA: TGCGCCAGCAGCCCCCGGGACGCCAAATCGGGTGGCTACACCTTC. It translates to CASSPRDAKSGGYTF.

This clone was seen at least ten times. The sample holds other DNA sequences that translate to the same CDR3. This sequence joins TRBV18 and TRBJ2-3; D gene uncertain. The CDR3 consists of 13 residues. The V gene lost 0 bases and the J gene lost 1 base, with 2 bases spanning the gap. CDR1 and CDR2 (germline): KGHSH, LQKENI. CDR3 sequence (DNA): TGTGCCAGCTCACCACCCGGCACAGATACGCAGTATTTT. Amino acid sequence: CASSPPGTDTQYF.